These 10 T cell receptor beta chains were all obtained from the same sample, sequenced in a study of CD4 T cells in relation to SARS-CoV-2 and coronaviruses. The protocol was immunoSEQ multiplex PCR, while the TCRdb copy is restricted to in-frame clones and leaves out a portion. The table has about 20,000 clones, 60% to 80% seen once. Unexposed donor CD4+ T cells date from about 2011-2018, before the COVID-19 pandemic. The cells were cultured for approximately ten days before CD4+ T cells were isolated. Antigens of these TCRs are unknown. Sequencing used CD4+ T cells from PBMCs, cultured in vitro. These receptors all stem from a human donor in good health.

The chain joins TRBV10-3 to TRBJ1-2; D unresolved. The CDR3 contains 14 residues. Germline V lookup: CDR1 ENHRY, CDR2 SYGVKD. V was trimmed by 3 bases and J by 0 bases, leaving 8 bases between them. CDR3 DNA sequence: TGTGCCATCAGTGATGGCGGAGCTAACTATGGCTACACCTTC. As protein: CAISDGGANYGYTF.

J is TRBJ2-7 and V is TRBV4-2; TRBD2 might be the D (5 bases). The germline gives CDR1 LGHNA, CDR2 YNFKEQ. V was cut by 4 bases and J by 0 bases, with 13 bases left in between. This CDR3 is 15 amino acids long. The CDR3 sequence: CASSPRSGSSYEQYF. In nucleotides, the CDR3 is TGTGCCAGCAGCCCTCGATCGGGGAGCTCCTACGAGCAGTACTTC.

V gene TRBV19 combines with J gene TRBJ1-2; D is perhaps TRBD1 (5 bases). The V gene's germline CDR1 is LNHDA and CDR2 SQIVND (reference sequence). This CDR3 is 15 amino acids long. V was shortened by 5 bases and J by 0 bases, with 13 bases between the two germline ends. Here the CDR3 reads CASSWQGDSNYGYTF. The CDR3 coding sequence is TGTGCCAGTAGTTGGCAGGGAGACTCTAACTATGGCTACACCTTC.

The gene calls are TRBV5-4 and TRBJ1-1; D is undetermined. This CDR3 has 15 residues. Trimming shortened V by 0 bases and J by 1 base, and 10 bases separated the two germline ends. From germline, CDR1 is SGHNT and CDR2 YYREEE (reference sequence). The CDR3 coding sequence is TGTGCCAGCAGCTTGGCGGGGAGGGCGAACACTGAAGCTTTCTTT. It translates to CASSLAGRANTEAFF. The entire variable domain, with the rest obtained from reference TRBV5-4 and TRBJ1-1, is as follows: ETGVTQSPTHLIKTRGQQVTLRCSSQSGHNTVSWYQQALGQGPQFIFQYYREEENGRGNFPPRFSGLQFPNYSSELNVNALELDDSALYLCASSLAGRANTEAFFGQGTRLTVV.

The CDR3 sequence: CSASRDRGSNEQFF. DNA for the CDR3: TGCAGTGCTAGTCGGGACAGGGGGTCAAATGAGCAGTTCTTC. The genes are TRBV20-1 and TRBJ2-1; 11 bases are shared with TRBD1. The length of the CDR3 is 14 residues. Per the germline V gene, CDR1 is DFQATT and CDR2 is SNEGSKA (reference sequence). Trimming removed 3 bases from V and 7 bases from J; junction bases left unmatched: 5.

The chain employs TRBV6-5 and TRBJ1-1; D is uncertain. CDR1 is MNHEY and CDR2 is SVGAGI in the germline V gene. CDR3 length: 13 amino acids. V was trimmed by 8 bases and J by 7 bases, leaving 17 bases between them. CDR3 protein: CASYYGNGFEAFF. As DNA, the CDR3 is TGTGCCAGCTATTACGGTAATGGGTTTGAAGCTTTCTTT.

The V call is TRBV10-3, the J call TRBJ1-2; D is undetermined. V lost 6 bases and J lost 5, with 10 bases in between. From germline, CDR1 is ENHRY and CDR2 SYGVKD. CDR3 length equals 12 residues. CDR3 in amino acids: CAISEVEYGYTF. The CDR3 region has the DNA TGTGCCATCAGCGAGGTAGAGTATGGCTACACCTTC.

The gene calls are TRBV6-1 and TRBJ2-3; the D is unclear. This CDR3 is 14 amino acids long. Germline CDR1 and CDR2: MNHNS and SASEGT. V lost 1 base to trimming and J lost 0 bases, with 5 bases between them. The DNA of the CDR3 is TGTGCCAGCAGTGAAGGAACAAGCACAGATACGCAGTATTTT. Protein: CASSEGTSTDTQYF.

The chain uses TRBV9 and TRBJ1-1; no reliable D call. Per the germline V gene, CDR1 is SGDLS and CDR2 is YYNGEE. This CDR3 region has 14 residues. V lost 0 bases and J 0 bases, leaving 6 bases between the germline ends. CDR3 coding DNA: TGTGCCAGCAGCGTAGCAGCGATGAACACTGAAGCTTTCTTT. This gives the protein CASSVAAMNTEAFF.

V and J are TRBV7-2 and TRBJ2-2, with no clear D. With 0 bases removed from V and 6 bases from J, the gap between germline ends came to 8 bases. The CDR3 is 14 residues long. Germline CDR1 reads SGHTA; CDR2 reads FQGNSA. As DNA, the CDR3 is TGTGCCAGCAGCTTAGCCCTTTCTTCCGGGGAGCTGTTTTTT. Encoded protein: CASSLALSSGELFF.